A single sample is the source of the 32 T cell receptor beta chains below, sequenced in a study of cytomegalovirus exposure and HLA in healthy donors. PCR primers comprised 60 Vbeta and 13 Jbeta primers. Here immunoSEQ multiplex PCR was the method, and the copy in TCRdb shows in-frame clones only, minus some. The sample consists of some 200,000 clones, roughly 77% of them appearing once. The sequencing sample was made of PBMCs. These receptors were collected from a male donor in good health and CMV-seropositive.

The chain recombines TRBV7-2 with TRBJ2-3; D is undetermined. Germline loops: CDR1 SGHTA, CDR2 FQGNSA. V shed 4 bases and J shed 8 bases, with 16 bases lying between them. CDR3 length equals 14 residues. The CDR3 loop is CASSSTTVSGTQYF. For the CDR3, the DNA is TGTGCCAGCAGCTCCACCACCGTTAGTGGTACGCAGTATTTT.

The chain employs TRBV28 and TRBJ1-1; no clear D. V lost 5 bases to trimming and J lost 12 bases, with 13 bases between them. This CDR3 region has 11 residues. Germline values: CDR1 MDHEN, CDR2 SYDVKM. CDR3 region: CASSGDIRSFF. DNA of the CDR3: TGTGCCAGCAGTGGCGACATAAGGTCTTTCTTT.

The chain recombines TRBV20-1 with TRBJ2-5, with TRBD1 as a possible D gene (6 bases). V was shortened by 7 bases and J by 2 bases, with 8 bases between the two germline ends. Germline CDR1 is DFQATT and CDR2 is SNEGSKA (reference sequence). The length of the CDR3 is 11 residues. CDR3 bases: TGCAGTGAAGGACAGCAAGAGACCCAGTACTTC. It is translated as CSEGQQETQYF.

The chain is built from TRBV21-1 and TRBJ2-1; the D call in the table, TRBD2, was not verified against the DNA. TRBV21-1 is a pseudogene segment. This CDR3 region has 17 residues. CDR3 sequence reads: CASMRLAGGEAGNEQFF. The CDR3 region has the DNA TGTGCCAGCATGAGACTAGCGGGAGGGGAAGCGGGTAATGAGCAGTTCTTC.

V is TRBV5-5 and J is TRBJ1-2; unclear D gene. V was cut by 0 bases and J by 7 bases, with 13 bases left in between. This CDR3 is 14 amino acids long. Germline values: CDR1 SGHKS, CDR2 YYEKEE (reference sequence). The chain's CDR3 is CASSLDSLTIGYTF. DNA for the CDR3: TGTGCCAGCAGCTTGGACAGCTTGACTATTGGCTACACCTTC.

The rearrangement joins TRBV5-4 to TRBJ1-2; D call uncertain. Germline values: CDR1 SGHNT, CDR2 YYREEE (reference sequence). The CDR3 length is 11 residues. V was clipped by 0 bases and J by 8 bases, with 5 bases between them. The CDR3 nucleotides read TGTGCCAGCAGCTTGGCGCAGGGCTACACCTTC. Translated: CASSLAQGYTF.

The chain uses TRBV19 and TRBJ1-1; D is undetermined. CDR3 length equals 14 residues. Germline loops: CDR1 LNHDA, CDR2 SQIVND (reference sequence). Trimming left V 6 bases short and J 1 base short, with 12 bases between. The CDR3 coding sequence is TGTGCCAGTAGGTCTTTACATACGAACACTGAAGCTTTCTTT. This codes for CASRSLHTNTEAFF.

The chain links TRBV4-3 to TRBJ1-5, with a tentative D call TRBD1 (5 bases). CDR1 LGHNA and CDR2 YSLEER come from the germline V gene. V lost 0 bases to trimming and J lost 7 bases, with 13 bases between them. This CDR3 is built from 15 residues. The DNA of the CDR3 is TGCGCCAGCAGCCAAGATAATAAAGGGGTCCAGCCCCAGCATTTT. It codes for CASSQDNKGVQPQHF.

This clone showed up just once. This sequence joins TRBV5-4 and TRBJ1-1; no clear D gene. V was pared by 7 bases and J by 1 base, with 11 bases between. This CDR3 has 13 residues. The germline V gene has CDR1 SGHNT and CDR2 YYREEE (reference sequence). CDR3 loop: CASGNDRNTEAFF. The CDR3 DNA reads as TGTGCCAGCGGTAATGATAGGAACACTGAAGCTTTCTTT.

The CDR3 region has the DNA TGTGCCAGCTCACAGGGGGCCGGAACCTACGAGCAGTACTTC. This translates into CASSQGAGTYEQYF. V gene TRBV18 combines with J gene TRBJ2-7; TRBD1 matches at 7 bases. Germline V CDR1 and CDR2: KGHSH, LQKENI. CDR3 size: 14 residues. V was clipped by 4 bases and J by 2 bases; unmatched bases: 5. Full variable domain (missing parts from reference TRBV18 and TRBJ2-7): NAGVMQNPRHLVRRRGQEARLRCSPMKGHSHVYWYRQLPEEGLKFMVYLQKENIIDESGMPKERFSAEFPKEGPSILRIQQVVRGDSAAYFCASSQGAGTYEQYFGPGTRLTVT.

This chain connects TRBV9 to TRBJ1-3; weak D call: TRBD1 (5 bases). Germline loops: CDR1 SGDLS, CDR2 YYNGEE. CDR3 length: 15 residues. V dropped 1 base and J dropped 1 base, with 9 bases sitting between them. The CDR3 reads CASSVYAGSGNTIYF. CDR3 DNA sequence: TGTGCCAGCAGCGTATACGCAGGGTCTGGAAACACCATATATTTT.

The chain uses TRBV10-3 and TRBJ2-1, with a possible D match to TRBD2 (6 bases). The CDR3 totals 14 residues. With 8 bases removed from V and 0 bases from J, the gap between germline ends came to 11 bases. CDR1 ENHRY and CDR2 SYGVKD come from the germline V gene. CDR3 residues: CAIGGDSSYNEQFF. The CDR3 coding sequence is TGTGCCATCGGAGGGGATAGCTCCTACAATGAGCAGTTCTTC.

The gene calls are TRBV30 and TRBJ2-5, with a tentative D call TRBD1 (5 bases). Germline CDR1 GTSNPN, CDR2 SVGIG (reference sequence). V lost 5 bases, J lost 3 bases, and 13 bases lay in between. The CDR3 contains 13 residues. CDR3 DNA sequence: TGTGCCTGGTTAAGGGGCGTTGAAGAGACCCAGTACTTC. It yields the protein CAWLRGVEETQYF.

This chain uses TRBV27 with TRBJ2-7, with D tentatively TRBD2 (5 bases). The CDR3 contains 14 residues. The V end was cut by 6 bases, the J end by 3 bases, with 15 bases between. CDR1 and CDR2 (germline): MNHEY, SMNVEV (reference sequence). CDR3 bases: TGTGCCAGCAGGGGTTTGGGCAGCGGCTACGAGCAGTACTTC. Translating it yields CASRGLGSGYEQYF.

The chain is built from TRBV18 and TRBJ1-5, with D maybe TRBD1 (6 bases). The CDR3 spans 15 residues. Trimming shortened V by 4 bases and J by 3 bases, and 13 bases separated the two germline ends. CDR1 is KGHSH and CDR2 is LQKENI in the germline V gene. The CDR3 sequence: CASSLRGQLNQPQHF. The CDR3 region has the DNA TGTGCCAGCTCACTGCGGGGGCAACTCAATCAGCCCCAGCATTTT. Supplemented by reference TRBV18 and TRBJ1-5, the full variable domain reads NAGVMQNPRHLVRRRGQEARLRCSPMKGHSHVYWYRQLPEEGLKFMVYLQKENIIDESGMPKERFSAEFPKEGPSILRIQQVVRGDSAAYFCASSLRGQLNQPQHFGDGTRLSIL.

The rearrangement links TRBV7-8 to TRBJ2-7; TRBD2 aligns across 7 bases. The junction had 10 bases not matched to a gene; V was cut back by 9 bases and J by 2 bases. The CDR3 runs 14 residues. Germline V CDR1 and CDR2: SGHVS, FQNEAQ. In nucleotides, the CDR3 is TGTGCCAGTCGGGACCCGGGACTAACCTACGAGCAGTACTTC. Protein sequence: CASRDPGLTYEQYF.

V usage is TRBV7-2 and J usage is TRBJ2-5, with TRBD2 identical over 10 bases. The V segment lost 6 bases and the J segment 4 bases; nucleotides outside the gene matches: 5. This CDR3 has 14 residues. CDR1 and CDR2 (germline): SGHTA, FQGNSA. The CDR3 nucleotides are TGTGCCAGCAGAAGCGGGGGGGTGGGAGAGACCCAGTACTTC. Its protein is CASRSGGVGETQYF.

This clone came up a few times. The chain recombines TRBV13 with TRBJ2-5, with 7 positions matching TRBD1. The CDR3 spans 14 residues. Trimming cost V 5 bases and J 3 bases; bases outside gene matches: 6. The germline V gene has CDR1 PRHDT and CDR2 FYEKMQ (reference sequence). The CDR3 sequence is CASSSLGQKETQYF. CDR3 in DNA: TGTGCCAGCAGCAGTTTGGGACAGAAAGAGACCCAGTACTTC.

The gene calls are TRBV6-4 and TRBJ1-5; D is possibly TRBD1 (6 bases). V shed 8 bases and J shed 3 bases, with 14 bases lying between them. The CDR3 runs 14 residues. Germline V gene data show CDR1 as MRHNA and CDR2 as SNTAGT. Here the CDR3 reads CASGSRDTNQPQHF. The CDR3 DNA reads as TGTGCCAGCGGGTCCCGGGACACCAATCAGCCCCAGCATTTT.

This clone was picked up a small number of times. The chain links TRBV7-2 to TRBJ2-7, with a tentative D call TRBD1 (6 bases). V was cut by 5 bases and J by 0 bases, with 11 bases left in between. In germline, CDR1 is SGHTA, CDR2 FQGNSA. The CDR3 is 14 amino acids. The CDR3 nucleotides are TGTGCCAGCAGCCTCGACAGGACCTCCTACGAGCAGTACTTC. The encoded protein is CASSLDRTSYEQYF.

V and J are TRBV23-1 and TRBJ1-5; D uncertain. TRBV23-1 is treated as an ORF (open reading frame) with a function not yet certain. The CDR3 extends over 16 amino acids. V shed 3 bases and J shed 2 bases, with 14 bases lying between them. CDR3 bases: TGCGCCAGCAGTCATCCCGAATTGCGCTGCAATCAGCCCCAGCATTTT. Its protein product is CASSHPELRCNQPQHF.

The rearrangement links TRBV9 to TRBJ2-2; TRBD1 is a possible D gene (5 bases). The CDR3 extends over 16 amino acids. V lost 0 bases to trimming and J lost 4 bases, with 13 bases between them. Per germline, CDR1 SGDLS and CDR2 YYNGEE. The CDR3 DNA follows: TGTGCCAGCAGCGTAGACCAGGGTTACATCACCGGGGAGCTGTTTTTT. Translated, it gives CASSVDQGYITGELFF.

The V gene is TRBV14, the J gene TRBJ1-2; 10 bases align to TRBD1. CDR1 is SGHDN, CDR2 FVKESK, per germline. V was clipped by 1 base and J by 10 bases; unmatched bases: 3. The length of the CDR3 is 13 residues. The CDR3: CASSQGDRGSYTF. The CDR3 nucleotides read TGTGCCAGCAGCCAAGGGGACAGGGGTTCCTACACCTTC.

This clone was found once. Here the CDR3 reads CASSYTESSYNEQFF. The DNA of the CDR3 is TGTGCCAGCAGCTACACGGAGAGCTCCTACAATGAGCAGTTCTTC. The chain employs TRBV7-9 and TRBJ2-1; D call uncertain. This CDR3 contains 15 residues. The V gene lost 4 bases and the J gene lost 0 bases, with 10 bases spanning the gap. Germline loops: CDR1 SEHNR, CDR2 FQNEAQ (reference sequence).

In DNA, the CDR3 is TGTGCCAGCGATACGGGAAGCTTTAGCTACACCTTC. Its translation: CASDTGSFSYTF. The gene calls are TRBV28 and TRBJ1-2; D gene unclear. Germline-derived CDR1 and CDR2 are MDHEN and SYDVKM. The CDR3 totals 12 residues. Trimming removed 8 bases from V and 9 bases from J, with 16 bases in between.

The V and J genes are TRBV5-4 and TRBJ2-1; unclear D gene. There are 11 residues in the CDR3. The germline CDR1 and CDR2 sequences are SGHNT and YYREEE (reference sequence). Trimming stripped 3 bases from V and 10 bases from J, with 8 bases between. Here the CDR3 reads CASSYDLEQFF. CDR3 DNA: TGTGCCAGCAGCTACGACTTGGAGCAGTTCTTC.

The genes are TRBV11-2 and TRBJ2-7; 8 nucleotides align to TRBD1. The CDR3 is 14 residues long. The germline V gene has CDR1 SGHAT and CDR2 FQNNGV. V was pared by 3 bases and J by 7 bases, with 8 bases of the junction left unmatched. CDR3 coding DNA: TGTGCCAGCAGCTTCGGCCAGGGGGCGCTTGAGCAGTACTTC. Translated, it gives CASSFGQGALEQYF.

This clone was counted only a few times. This CDR3 reads CASSLRGTGANVLTF. The CDR3 coding sequence is TGTGCCAGCAGCTTACGGGGAACAGGGGCCAACGTCCTGACTTTC. The gene calls are TRBV11-1 and TRBJ2-6; D possibly corresponds to TRBD2 (5 bases). The CDR3 contains 15 residues. V was cut by 2 bases and J by 4 bases, with 9 bases left in between. CDR1 is SGHAT and CDR2 is FQDESV in the germline V gene (reference sequence).

The table lists this clone with a count of one. The chain carries TRBV11-2 and TRBJ2-5; D ambiguous. The J call is uncertain, as TRBJ2-7 better fits the DNA end. The CDR3 has 16 amino acids. Germline V gives CDR1 SGHAT, CDR2 FQNNGV. This CDR3 reads CASSLGAAASSYEQYF. CDR3 sequence (DNA): TGTGCCAGCAGCTTAGGGGCGGCAGCTAGCTCCTACGAGCAGTACTTC.

There are a few counts of this clone. The rearrangement uses TRBV7-9 and TRBJ1-1; D is perhaps TRBD1 (5 bases). The CDR3 loop spans 14 amino acids. Trimming took 3 bases from V and 7 from J, leaving 15 bases between them. CDR1 and CDR2 from the germline V gene are SEHNR and FQNEAQ (reference sequence). CDR3 coding DNA: TGTGCCAGCAGCTTCGACACACACACAGGTGAAGCTTTCTTT. This gives the protein CASSFDTHTGEAFF.

V usage is TRBV9 and J usage is TRBJ1-1; tentative D call: TRBD1 (6 bases). Trimming removed 4 bases at V and 2 bases at J, with 9 bases between. This CDR3 has 13 amino acids. The germline V gene encodes CDR1 SGDLS and CDR2 YYNGEE. The CDR3 region is CASSTQGNTEAFF. The CDR3 DNA is TGTGCCAGCAGCACACAGGGAAACACTGAAGCTTTCTTT.

The chain recombines TRBV5-8 with TRBJ2-7; maybe TRBD2 (7 bases). This CDR3 region has 14 residues. Trimming left V 5 bases short and J 3 bases short, with 15 bases between. CDR1 SGHTS and CDR2 YDEGEE come from the germline V gene. The CDR3 DNA is TGTGCCAGCAGTTCGACGGGGGGCATCTACGAGCAGTACTTC. The encoded protein is CASSSTGGIYEQYF.